This TCR beta chain was sequenced during a study of blood T cells in healthy people across ages. Study-wide context: The template switching approach captured approximately one barcoded beta molecule for every two T cells.

Each donor gave 9 to 10 milliliters of peripheral blood. Extracted total RNA amounted to at least 5.5 micrograms for each sample. Sample-barcoded 5' priming and a J-beta primer mix drove a second PCR of about 6 to 12 cycles. TCRdb re-called the 5' RACE reads through MiXCR, storing one row per CDR3 protein. The sample includes 1.5 million to 2 million distinct CDR3 sequences, about 30% of them seen just once. V was shortened by 0 bases and J by 2 bases, with 8 bases between the two germline ends. The CDR3 runs to 14 residues. Germline V gives CDR1 PRHDT, CDR2 FYEKMQ (reference sequence). A few counts support this clonotype.

The V call is TRBV13, the J call TRBJ2-7; D remains unclear. The sample consisted of blood. This TCR derives from a woman aged 25 to 39 in good health. The CDR3 DNA follows: TGTGCCAGCAGCTTAGGGGACCAACCCTACGAGCAGTACTTC. Residues: CASSLGDQPYEQYF.